The 30 T cell receptor beta chains below were found in one sample sequenced in a study of T cells in Graves' hyperthyroidism and ophthalmopathy. There were TCR beta CDR3 regions amplified from RNA transcripts. In the first-round RT-PCR of the TCR CDR3, the HTBI primer set was used. TCRdb itself ran the multiplex PCR reads through MiXCR, one entry per CDR3 protein. The sample consists of almost 600,000 distinct CDR3 sequences, 46% of them appearing once. The specimen sequenced was peripheral blood or thyroid tissue (not recorded which). The receptors come from a woman between 18 and 29 years old with Graves' hyperthyroidism.

This clonotype occurred many times. CDR3 amino acids: CASSRRTGSNQPQHF. The CDR3 DNA reads TGTGCCAGCTCGCGCCGTACAGGGAGCAATCAGCCCCAGCATTTT. V is TRBV2 and J is TRBJ1-5, with a tentative D call TRBD1 (6 bases). Trimming removed 8 bases from V and 1 base from J, with 15 bases in between. The length of the CDR3 is 15 residues. Germline V gives CDR1 SNHLY, CDR2 FYNNEI.

Concerning this clonotype itself: At one end the junction does not follow the germline gene, possibly because of a read error. This chain's CDR3 is CASSPPGHSYQETQYF. In DNA form, the CDR3 reads TGCGCCAGCAGCCCTCCGGGACATTCGTACCAAGAGACCCAGTACTTC. This chain joins TRBV7-2 and TRBJ2-5; TRBD1 might be the D (6 bases). This CDR3 comprises 16 residues. Germline CDR1 and CDR2: SGHTA and FQGNSA.

The rearrangement joins TRBV6-4 to TRBJ1-2; 10 positions agree with TRBD1. CDR1 and CDR2 (germline): MRHNA, SNTAGT. The CDR3 length is 12 residues. V trimming: 9 bases; J trimming: 4 bases; junction bases outside the gene matches: 2. The CDR3 region has the DNA TGTGCCAGGGGGGACAGGGGCTATGGCTACACCTTC. Its protein is CARGDRGYGYTF.

Only a few counts were recorded for this clonotype. The V call is TRBV7-6, the J call TRBJ2-7; 7 nucleotides line up with TRBD2. The germline CDR1 and CDR2 sequences are SGHVS and FNYEAQ. V was clipped by 6 bases and J by 2 bases; unmatched bases: 10. The CDR3 totals 15 residues. The CDR3 DNA is TGTGCCAGCAGTTATGCGGGGGATCTCACCTACGAGCAGTACTTC. Translating gives CASSYAGDLTYEQYF. Full variable domain (outside the CDR3, taken from reference TRBV7-6 and TRBJ2-7): GAGVSQSPRYKVTKRGQDVALRCDPISGHVSLYWYRQALGQGPEFLTYFNYEAQQDKSGLPNDRFSAERPEGSISTLTIQRTEQRDSAMYRCASSYAGDLTYEQYFGPGTRLTVT.

At least ten counts were recorded for this clonotype. The chain has TRBV19 and TRBJ2-2; D is unclear. The CDR3 is 13 residues long. Trimming left V 7 bases short and J 1 base short, with 7 bases between. Germline CDR1 is LNHDA and CDR2 is SQIVND (reference sequence). The CDR3 is CASTRGNTGELFF. The CDR3 nucleotides read TGTGCCAGTACGCGAGGGAACACCGGGGAGCTGTTTTTT. Looking up the rest from reference TRBV19 and TRBJ2-2 gives the full variable domain: DGGITQSPKYLFRKEGQNVTLSCEQNLNHDAMYWYRQDPGQGLRLIYYSQIVNDFQKGDIAEGYSVSREKKESFPLTVTSAQKNPTAFYLCASTRGNTGELFFGEGSRLTVL.

This clonotype came up many times. This chain links TRBV19 with TRBJ2-2; D is perhaps TRBD1 or TRBD2 (6 bases each). V dropped 1 base and J dropped 4 bases, with 10 bases sitting between them. This CDR3 spans 15 amino acids. Germline loops: CDR1 LNHDA, CDR2 SQIVND (reference sequence). The DNA of the CDR3 is TGTGCCAGTAGTATAGGCGGGACACCCACCGGGGAGCTGTTTTTT. Its protein is CASSIGGTPTGELFF. Full variable domain (outside the CDR3, taken from reference TRBV19 and TRBJ2-2): DGGITQSPKYLFRKEGQNVTLSCEQNLNHDAMYWYRQDPGQGLRLIYYSQIVNDFQKGDIAEGYSVSREKKESFPLTVTSAQKNPTAFYLCASSIGGTPTGELFFGEGSRLTVL.

This clonotype was detected ten times or more. This chain joins TRBV2 and TRBJ2-5; the match to TRBD1 covers 7 bases. V was clipped by 8 bases and J by 2 bases; unmatched bases: 11. The CDR3 is 15 amino acids. Germline lookup yields CDR1 SNHLY and CDR2 FYNNEI. CDR3 DNA: TGTGCCAGCGGATTCGACAGGGTCGGGCAAGAGACCCAGTACTTC. Its translation: CASGFDRVGQETQYF.

This clonotype turned up a few times. The chain links TRBV29-1 to TRBJ2-5; 8 bases are shared with TRBD2. In germline, CDR1 is SQVTM, CDR2 ANQGSEA. CDR3 length: 12 amino acids. V lost 7 bases and J lost 4; bases outside the gene matches: 5. Here the CDR3 reads CSADREGETQYF. DNA of the CDR3: TGCAGCGCGGACCGGGAGGGAGAGACCCAGTACTTC.

This clonotype was seen repeatedly, ten times or more. V usage is TRBV6-1 and J usage is TRBJ1-5; no reliable D call. Trimming stripped 5 bases from V and 3 bases from J, with 8 bases between. From germline, CDR1 is MNHNS and CDR2 SASEGT. CDR3 length equals 13 residues. Written as DNA, the CDR3 is TGTGCCAGCAGTACAGAGCACAATCAGCCCCAGCATTTT. Translation gives CASSTEHNQPQHF.

The chain carries TRBV7-3 and TRBJ1-1; D is possibly TRBD1 (6 bases). The germline V gene encodes CDR1 SGHTA and CDR2 FQGTGA. This CDR3 spans 15 amino acids. The germline V and J ends were trimmed by 3 bases and 4 bases, with 15 bases remaining between them. CDR3 sequence: CASSFTTGLLTEAFF. CDR3 coding DNA: TGTGCCAGCAGCTTTACGACAGGTTTGCTCACTGAAGCTTTCTTT.

This clonotype was seen a handful of times. The chain combines TRBV14 with TRBJ1-4; D is perhaps TRBD1 (5 bases). Trimming shortened V by 5 bases and J by 8 bases, and 15 bases separated the two germline ends. CDR3 size: 14 residues. From germline, CDR1 is SGHDN and CDR2 FVKESK. The CDR3 DNA reads TGTGCCAGCAGCGAGGGGCTTACCCCCGAAAAACTGTTTTTT. Translating it yields CASSEGLTPEKLFF. Combining the CDR3 with reference TRBV14 and TRBJ1-4 gives the whole variable domain EAGVTQFPSHSVIEKGQTVTLRCDPISGHDNLYWYRRVMGKEIKFLLHFVKESKQDESGMPNNRFLAERTGGTYSTLKVQPAELEDSGVYFCASSEGLTPEKLFFGSGTQLSVL.

The gene calls are TRBV7-9 and TRBJ2-7, with TRBD2 identical over 9 bases. Trimming at V came to 4 bases and at J to 0 bases, leaving 4 bases not matched to a gene. The CDR3 contains 15 residues. Germline lookup yields CDR1 SEHNR and CDR2 FQNEAQ (reference sequence). The CDR3 reads CASSYSGSDSYEQYF. In nucleotides, the CDR3 is TGTGCCAGCAGCTATAGCGGGAGCGACTCCTACGAGCAGTACTTC.

The chain combines TRBV10-3 with TRBJ1-2; 7 nucleotides match TRBD1. Germline-derived CDR1 and CDR2 are ENHRY and SYGVKD. Losses at the gene ends were 6 bases for V and 4 bases for J; bases not matched to a gene: 8. The CDR3 extends over 14 amino acids. CDR3 in DNA: TGTGCCATCAGACCCCCGGGACAGACCTATGGCTACACCTTC. This translates into CAIRPPGQTYGYTF.

CDR3 in amino acids: CATSDPWEGASTDTQYF. In nucleotides, the CDR3 is TGTGCCACCAGTGATCCCTGGGAGGGCGCTAGCACAGATACGCAGTATTTT. The rearrangement joins TRBV24-1 to TRBJ2-3, with 7 nucleotides matching TRBD2. CDR1 KGHDR and CDR2 SFDVKD come from the germline V gene. J was trimmed by 0 bases and V by 3 bases; bases with no gene match: 8. CDR3 length equals 17 residues.

This clonotype was detected ten times or more. The CDR3 DNA sequence: TGTGCCAGCAGCTCGACCGAAAAACTGTTTTTT. Translated: CASSSTEKLFF. J is TRBJ1-4 and V is TRBV7-9; D unresolved. Germline V gene lookup returns CDR1 SEHNR and CDR2 FQNEAQ (reference sequence). This CDR3 comprises 11 residues. Trimming removed 4 bases at V and 8 bases at J, with 5 bases between.

The table lists this clonotype with many counts. V is TRBV9 and J is TRBJ2-7; D gene unclear. Germline lookup yields CDR1 SGDLS and CDR2 YYNGEE. V was clipped by 0 bases and J by 2 bases, with 15 bases between them. This CDR3 comprises 16 residues. Here the CDR3 reads CASSVGPSAETYEQYF. Here the CDR3 DNA reads TGTGCCAGCAGCGTAGGGCCTTCCGCGGAAACCTACGAGCAGTACTTC. Combining the CDR3 with reference TRBV9 and TRBJ2-7 gives the whole variable domain DSGVTQTPKHLITATGQRVTLRCSPRSGDLSVYWYQQSLDQGLQFLIQYYNGEERAKGNILERFSAQQFPDLHSELNLSSLELGDSALYFCASSVGPSAETYEQYFGPGTRLTVT.

The chain employs TRBV5-7 and TRBJ1-1, with 11 bases fitting TRBD1. TRBV5-7 is recorded as an ORF, its role being uncertain. The CDR3 loop spans 17 amino acids. The V gene end was trimmed by 0 bases and the J gene end by 4 bases; junction bases not matched to a gene: 8. CDR3: CASSLVFGGTGGTEAFF. CDR3 in DNA: TGTGCCAGCAGCTTGGTGTTCGGCGGGACAGGGGGCACTGAAGCTTTCTTT.

The gene calls are TRBV7-8 and TRBJ2-1; D unclear. Germline CDR1 and CDR2: SGHVS and FQNEAQ. The CDR3 consists of 12 residues. Trimming removed 5 bases from V and 5 bases from J, with 7 bases in between. In DNA, the CDR3 is TGTGCCAGCAGCCAAGGCCACAATGAGCAGTTCTTC. Its protein is CASSQGHNEQFF.

Concerning this clonotype itself: Just one base apart from a much larger clone, this may be a read error. This chain joins TRBV25-1 and TRBJ1-1; D is uncertain. CDR3 length: 13 residues. Germline CDR1 MGHDK, CDR2 SYGVNS. Trimming removed 8 bases from V and 6 bases from J, with 16 bases in between. The CDR3 loop is CASSPSVDAEAFF. For the CDR3, the DNA is TGTGCCAGCTCACCTTCGGTGGACGCTGAAGCTTTCTTT.

As concerns this clonotype: At one of its ends the junction is not consistent with the germline gene, which may arise from a read error. The rearrangement links TRBV7-9 to TRBJ2-1; D remains unclear. From germline, CDR1 is SEHNR and CDR2 FQNEAQ (reference sequence). The CDR3 is made up of 14 amino acids. The CDR3 nucleotides are TGCGCCAGCAGCTTTTTCGGGTCCTACAATGAGCAGTTCTTC. Encoded protein: CASSFFGSYNEQFF.

In the case of this clonotype: A read error may be the cause here, since a much bigger clone is one base away. The genes are TRBV9 and TRBJ2-2, with 9 bases identical to TRBD2. Germline CDR1 reads SGDLS; CDR2 reads YYNGEE. The CDR3 is 16 amino acids. The CDR3 DNA follows: TGTGCCAGCAGCGTAGGGAGCGGGGGGAACACCGGGGAGCTGTCTTTT. Translation gives CASSVGSGGNTGELSF.

In this sample, this clonotype turned up many times. The chain couples TRBV3-1 to TRBJ2-5; 10 bases line up with TRBD2. With V trimmed by 1 base and J by 5 bases, 4 bases remained unmatched. The CDR3 is 15 residues long. Germline CDR1 LGHDT, CDR2 YNNKEL (reference sequence). DNA of the CDR3: TGTGCCAGCAGCCAAGGTACTAGCGGGGCGGAGACCCAGTACTTC. Translated: CASSQGTSGAETQYF.

This clonotype occurred many times. V usage is TRBV29-1 and J usage is TRBJ2-7, with 10 bases that match TRBD2. Trimming at V came to 0 bases and at J to 4 bases, leaving 3 bases not matched to a gene. The CDR3 sequence is 14 residues long. Germline CDR1 is SQVTM and CDR2 is ANQGSEA. The CDR3 sequence: CSVEDPSGSYEQYF. The CDR3 DNA reads as TGCAGCGTTGAAGATCCTAGCGGGAGTTACGAGCAGTACTTC.

The genes are TRBV7-2 and TRBJ2-7; D is possibly TRBD2 (6 bases). The J call may not be correct, given that the DNA end is closer to TRBJ2-1. There are 17 residues in the CDR3. Germline CDR1 is SGHTA and CDR2 is FQGNSA. The CDR3: CASSLVGGGVIGAEQFF. The DNA of the CDR3 is TGTGCCAGCAGCTTGGTGGGGGGTGGGGTTATTGGCGCTGAGCAGTTCTTC.

In this sample, this clonotype turned up once. The chain employs TRBV20-1 and TRBJ1-3; 7 bases line up with TRBD1. The V and J ends lost 4 bases and 8 bases, in that order; junction bases with no gene match: 17. The CDR3 has 16 amino acids. The V gene's germline CDR1 is DFQATT and CDR2 SNEGSKA (reference sequence). CDR3 bases: TGCAGTGCTACCAACCGAGGGACAGCTTATGGCTACACCATATATTTT. Its translation is CSATNRGTAYGYTIYF.

The chain employs TRBV24-1 and TRBJ2-4, with 9 bases that match TRBD2. CDR1 and CDR2 from the germline V gene are KGHDR and SFDVKD. The CDR3 is 17 residues long. V was clipped by 1 base and J by 6 bases; unmatched bases: 9. CDR3 residues: CATSDFRLADAPNIQYF. The DNA for the CDR3 is TGTGCCACCAGTGATTTCCGACTAGCGGACGCACCAAACATTCAGTACTTC.

This clonotype was counted many times. The rearrangement uses TRBV7-6 and TRBJ2-7, with 10 bases fitting TRBD2. With 1 base clipped from V and 3 bases from J, the junction kept 12 bases outside the gene matches. CDR3 size: 18 residues. The germline gives CDR1 SGHVS, CDR2 FNYEAQ. For the CDR3, the DNA is TGTGCCAGCAGCTTAGAAACGGGACTAGCGCTTAAAATCTACGAGCAGTACTTC. This sequence encodes CASSLETGLALKIYEQYF.

On this clonotype itself: A read error may account for a junction end that differs from germline. The rearrangement links TRBV7-9 to TRBJ2-7; no clear D gene. The better agreement between TRBJ2-4 and the DNA end casts doubt on the J call. Germline-derived CDR1 and CDR2 are SEHNR and FQNEAQ (reference sequence). CDR3 length: 14 residues. The CDR3: CASSPNLAKNIQYF. The CDR3 coding sequence is TGCGCCAGCAGCCCCAACCTAGCCAAAAACATTCAGTACTTC.

This clonotype came up once. V gene TRBV5-1 combines with J gene TRBJ1-1; 7 nucleotides agree with TRBD1. Germline V CDR1 and CDR2: SGHRS, YFSETQ. Losses at the gene ends were 7 bases for V and 4 bases for J; bases not matched to a gene: 4. The CDR3 loop spans 12 amino acids. The DNA for the CDR3 is TGCGCCAGCGGTAGACAGGGCACTGAAGCTTTCTTT. Translation gives CASGRQGTEAFF.

This clonotype has ten or more counts. V is TRBV5-1 and J is TRBJ1-2, with a tentative D call TRBD1 (6 bases). The V end lost 4 bases, the J end lost 4 bases, and 11 bases lay between the germline ends. Germline V CDR1 and CDR2: SGHRS, YFSETQ. The CDR3 has 13 residues. The CDR3 nucleotides are TGCGCCAGCAGCAAGGACAGCTTCTATGGCTACACCTTC. It translates to CASSKDSFYGYTF.